The 7 T cell receptor beta chains presented below share a single source sample, sequenced in a study of PD-L1 blockade in urothelial cancer. Time point described: peripheral blood 6 weeks after treatment start. The assay was immunoSEQ multiplex PCR, and TCRdb's table has in-frame clones only and misses some. Among 35,000 to 45,000 clones listed, approximately 88% were seen once. The material was PBMCs, obtained around atezolizumab (anti-PD-L1) treatment. The receptors originated from a man aged 40-49 years with urothelial cancer.

This rearrangement joins TRBV30 to TRBJ1-1, with 9 bases identical to TRBD1. With V trimmed by 2 bases and J by 11 bases, 12 bases remained unmatched. CDR1 and CDR2 (germline): GTSNPN, SVGIG (reference sequence). This CDR3 region has 14 residues. CDR3 nucleotide sequence: TGTGCCTGGAGTACCGGGACAGGGTTTTCCTCGGCTTTCTTT. Translated, it gives CAWSTGTGFSSAFF.

V is TRBV7-9 and J is TRBJ2-1; the D is unclear. V was shortened by 5 bases and J by 6 bases, with 11 bases between the two germline ends. CDR1 is SEHNR, CDR2 FQNEAQ, per germline (reference sequence). The length of the CDR3 is 13 residues. Here the CDR3 DNA reads TGTGCCAGCAGCCTCGCAGTAGCCAATGAGCAGTTCTTC. Its protein product is CASSLAVANEQFF.

The V gene is TRBV27, the J gene TRBJ2-5; 7 bases are a match to TRBD1. V trimming: 10 bases; J trimming: 4 bases; junction bases outside the gene matches: 15. The germline CDR1 and CDR2 sequences are MNHEY and SMNVEV (reference sequence). The CDR3 spans 15 residues. As DNA, the CDR3 is TGTGCCACTAAACAGGGGACCCTAAGTCTAGAGACCCAGTACTTC. It is translated as CATKQGTLSLETQYF.

The chain couples TRBV18 to TRBJ1-3; D gene ambiguous. The CDR3 extends over 13 amino acids. Between the trimmed V and J ends, which lost 2 bases and 6 bases, there was a span of 8 bases. The germline gives CDR1 KGHSH, CDR2 LQKENI. The CDR3 DNA sequence: TGTGCCAGCTCACCATTCCGGGAAAACACCATATATTTT. Protein product: CASSPFRENTIYF.

The rearrangement links TRBV19 to TRBJ2-5; D perhaps matches TRBD2 (6 bases). The CDR3 is 12 amino acids. Germline V gene sequence: CDR1 LNHDA, CDR2 SQIVND (reference sequence). V lost 5 bases to trimming and J lost 5 bases, with 9 bases between them. CDR3 sequence reads: CASSPEGETQYF. As DNA, the CDR3 is TGTGCCAGTAGTCCGGAGGGGGAGACCCAGTACTTC.

This rearrangement joins TRBV5-1 to TRBJ2-7; 7 bases agree with TRBD2. From germline, CDR1 is SGHRS and CDR2 YFSETQ. J lost 4 bases, V lost 1 base, and 5 bases had no gene match. The CDR3 totals 14 residues. CDR3 amino acids: CASSLSGGLYEQYF. In DNA form, the CDR3 reads TGCGCCAGCAGCTTGTCGGGGGGATTGTACGAGCAGTACTTC.

The J gene is TRBJ1-1, the V gene TRBV4-2; tentative D call: TRBD1 (6 bases). Germline lookup yields CDR1 LGHNA and CDR2 YNFKEQ. The CDR3 contains 14 residues. The V and J ends lost 0 bases and 8 bases respectively, with 13 bases between them. The CDR3: CASSQEGEGTEAFF. The CDR3 DNA is TGTGCCAGCAGCCAAGAGGGGGAGGGGACAGAAGCTTTCTTT.